The sequence of this T cell receptor (beta chain) was determined in a study of T cells in Graves' hyperthyroidism and ophthalmopathy. The CDR3 is made up of 13 amino acids. The trim removed 9 bases at V and 9 bases at J, leaving 12 bases unmatched. CDR1 and CDR2 from the germline V gene are SGHTS and YDEGEE. Study conclusions and caveats: Ophthalmopathy and stable hyperthyroidism were separated by a 13 V-J model.

There were TCR beta CDR3 regions amplified from RNA transcripts. A set of HTBI primers served as the primers for a first-round RT-PCR of the TCR CDR3. From the multiplex PCR reads, TCRdb called clonotypes with MiXCR, one entry per CDR3 protein. The sample contains about 600,000 distinct CDR3 sequences, about a sixth of which appear only once. With regard to this clonotype: What it recognizes is unknown.

Patients were excluded because of uncontrolled infection, other autoimmune disease, pregnancy or lactation. Together with thyroid ultrasound, orbital computed tomography, serum thyroxine and TRAb, clinical symptoms were used for diagnoses. Each 10 ml fresh peripheral blood draw supplied the PBMCs. This chain uses TRBV5-8 with TRBJ2-1, with 7 bases fitting TRBD1. This TCR was sampled from a woman aged 40 to 50 with Graves' ophthalmopathy. Sequences were obtained from blood. The DNA of the CDR3 is TGTGCCATACGACAGGGAGTATCAGCTGAGCAGTTCTTC. The encoded protein is CAIRQGVSAEQFF.